Below are 32 T cell receptor beta chains sequenced from a single sample in a study of shared clonotypes between healthy human individuals. Repertoires were generated with immunoSEQ multiplex PCR, while TCRdb's copy carries only in-frame clones and drops some. Of roughly 720,000 clones in the sample, 90% are singletons; the top ten hold 34%. Sequencing was carried out using memory CD8+ T cells from PBMCs. Sample subset: CD45RO+ cells pooled with CCR7-negative TemRA cells. These receptor sequences come from a man aged 18-30 years in good health. Some clones in this sample may be carry-over from other donors' samples.

This clone has a single count. V gene TRBV6-1 combines with J gene TRBJ1-1; a weak D match, TRBD1 (6 bases). The CDR3 spans 14 residues. Germline V CDR1 and CDR2: MNHNS, SASEGT. Trimming cost V 5 bases and J 1 base, with 11 bases left between them. The CDR3 region is CASSSGQTNTEAFF. In nucleotides, the CDR3 is TGTGCCAGCAGTTCCGGACAGACGAACACTGAAGCTTTCTTT.

The chain joins TRBV2 to TRBJ1-1; TRBD1 is a possible D gene (6 bases). V gave up 5 bases and J gave up 4 bases, with 14 bases separating them. CDR1 is SNHLY, CDR2 FYNNEI, per germline. This CDR3 is built from 14 residues. CDR3 DNA sequence: TGTGCCAGCAGTTCCCCTGGGGGGCTCACTGAAGCTTTCTTT. Residues: CASSSPGGLTEAFF.

About this clone itself: One end of the junction fails to match germline, which may point to a read error. The rearrangement links TRBV7-2 to TRBJ1-1; no firm D call. There are 14 residues in the CDR3. The germline gives CDR1 SGHTA, CDR2 FQGNSA. The CDR3 sequence: CASSFLQGWAEAFF. CDR3 nucleotide sequence: TGTGCCAGCAGCTTTCTCCAAGGGTGGGCTGAAGCTTTTTTT.

This chain uses TRBV6-5 with TRBJ2-1; 8 bases agree with TRBD1. Trimming cost V 10 bases and J 3 bases; bases outside gene matches: 11. CDR1 is MNHEY and CDR2 is SVGAGI in the germline V gene. The CDR3 contains 15 residues. The CDR3 protein is CAIRAAGQGYNEQFF. The CDR3 region has the DNA TGTGCCATCAGGGCTGCAGGACAGGGCTACAATGAGCAGTTCTTC.

About this clone itself: The germline gene is not matched at one end of the junction; a read error may be the cause. The chain has TRBV7-9 and TRBJ1-1; TRBD1 aligns across 7 bases. This CDR3 spans 12 amino acids. Germline CDR1 and CDR2: SEHNR and FQNEAQ (reference sequence). The CDR3 sequence: CVSRRGWTEAFF. For the CDR3, the DNA is TGTGTCAGCCGCAGGGGGTGGACTGAAGCTTTCTTT.

A few counts support this clone. This chain uses TRBV30 with TRBJ1-6, with no clear D. The V end was cut by 2 bases, the J end by 7 bases, with 18 bases between. The CDR3 has 16 amino acids. CDR1 is GTSNPN and CDR2 is SVGIG in the germline V gene (reference sequence). CDR3 residues: CAWSMLFGPENSPLHF. The DNA for the CDR3 is TGTGCCTGGAGTATGCTGTTTGGACCGGAGAATTCACCCCTCCACTTT.

The chain joins TRBV28 to TRBJ1-5; the match to TRBD1 covers 10 bases. Germline lookup yields CDR1 MDHEN and CDR2 SYDVKM. The CDR3 loop spans 17 amino acids. The V gene end was trimmed by 5 bases and the J gene end by 1 base; junction bases not matched to a gene: 8. CDR3 loop: CASSDRGLSGSNQPQHF. Written as DNA, the CDR3 is TGTGCCAGCAGTGACAGGGGGCTTAGTGGGAGCAATCAGCCCCAGCATTTT.

The chain joins TRBV7-9 to TRBJ1-6; the match to TRBD1 covers 9 bases. With V trimmed by 5 bases and J by 6 bases, 11 bases remained unmatched. The germline gives CDR1 SEHNR, CDR2 FQNEAQ (reference sequence). The CDR3 is 17 residues long. The CDR3 sequence is CASSGGDRELGNSPLHF. CDR3 coding DNA: TGTGCCAGCAGCGGAGGGGACAGGGAGTTGGGTAATTCACCCCTCCACTTT.

Of note for this clone: Germline and junction disagree at one end, which may indicate a read error. The chain combines TRBV28 with TRBJ1-3; no clear D. The CDR3 has 13 residues. Germline loops: CDR1 MDHEN, CDR2 SYDVKM. CDR3 region: CASSLRGGDTIYF. The DNA for the CDR3 is TGTGCCAGCAGTCTCCGAGGTGGAGACACCATATATTTT. Combining the CDR3 with reference TRBV28 and TRBJ1-3 gives the whole variable domain DVKVTQSSRYLVKRTGEKVFLECVQDMDHENMFWYRQDPGLGLRLIYFSYDVKMKEKGDIPEGYSVSREKKERFSLILESASTNQTSMYLCASSLRGGDTIYFGEGSWLTVV.

This rearrangement joins TRBV4-1 to TRBJ1-5; tentatively, D is TRBD1 (6 bases). The CDR3 contains 18 residues. The V and J ends lost 2 bases and 2 bases respectively, with 19 bases between them. The germline V gene has CDR1 MGHRA and CDR2 YSYEKL. Written as DNA, the CDR3 is TGCGCCAGCAGCCAAAAAGGAAGTCGGGCAGGGGGCAATCAGCCCCAGCATTTT. It encodes CASSQKGSRAGGNQPQHF.

The V gene is TRBV4-1, the J gene TRBJ1-1; D is perhaps TRBD1 (6 bases). The germline gives CDR1 MGHRA, CDR2 YSYEKL. The CDR3 extends over 15 amino acids. Trimming removed 1 base at V and 6 bases at J, with 15 bases between. The DNA of the CDR3 is TGCGCCAGCAGCCAAGTTCTTGGGGACACCGCTGAAGCTTTCTTT. Translation gives CASSQVLGDTAEAFF.

The chain recombines TRBV15 with TRBJ2-1; D gene unclear. Germline V CDR1 and CDR2: LNHNV, YYDKDF (reference sequence). V shed 5 bases and J shed 7 bases, with 12 bases lying between them. The CDR3 loop spans 13 amino acids. CDR3 region: CATSGKAENEQFF. CDR3 bases: TGTGCCACCAGCGGTAAGGCGGAGAATGAGCAGTTCTTC. Drawing the rest from reference TRBV15 and TRBJ2-1, the complete variable domain is DAMVIQNPRYQVTQFGKPVTLSCSQTLNHNVMYWYQQKSSQAPKLLFHYYDKDFNNEADTPDNFQSRRPNTSFCFLDIRSPGLGDTAMYLCATSGKAENEQFFGPGTRLTVL.

This rearrangement joins TRBV4-3 to TRBJ2-5, with 7 nucleotides matching TRBD1. The CDR3 spans 14 residues. Per germline, CDR1 LGHNA and CDR2 YSLEER. V gave up 2 bases and J gave up 5 bases; unmatched junction bases: 5. Here the CDR3 DNA reads TGCGCCAGCAGCCAACACAGGGGACCCGAGACCCAGTACTTC. This translates into CASSQHRGPETQYF.

This rearrangement joins TRBV5-5 to TRBJ1-3, with 8 bases aligning to TRBD1. Looked up from germline, CDR1 is SGHKS and CDR2 is YYEKEE (reference sequence). V shed 3 bases, J shed 3 bases, and the junction held 8 bases outside the gene matches. CDR3 size: 16 residues. The CDR3 region has the DNA TGTGCCAGCAGCTCTATTCAGGGGGCTGATGGAAACACCATATATTTT. Encoded protein: CASSSIQGADGNTIYF.

The V and J genes are TRBV2 and TRBJ2-7; a weak D match, TRBD1 (5 bases). The V end was cut by 1 base, the J end by 1 base, with 11 bases between. CDR3 length: 15 residues. Germline lookup yields CDR1 SNHLY and CDR2 FYNNEI. The CDR3 region has the DNA TGTGCCAGCAGTGAAGGGGCAGGGCCATCCTACGAGCAGTACTTC. It specifies CASSEGAGPSYEQYF.

The rearrangement uses TRBV4-1 and TRBJ1-5; D uncertain. V lost 0 bases and J lost 0, with 6 bases in between. The CDR3 has 15 residues. Germline V gives CDR1 MGHRA, CDR2 YSYEKL. CDR3 in DNA: TGCGCCAGCAGCCAAGACGCTTATAGCAATCAGCCCCAGCATTTT. This sequence encodes CASSQDAYSNQPQHF.

The chain is built from TRBV2 and TRBJ2-1, with 7 bases that match TRBD2. Germline trimming cut 7 bases from V and 0 bases from J; bases unmatched to any gene: 6. The CDR3 sequence is 15 residues long. Germline V gives CDR1 SNHLY, CDR2 FYNNEI. The chain's CDR3 is CASISGRDSYNEQFF. The CDR3 region has the DNA TGTGCCAGCATCTCAGGGAGGGACTCCTACAATGAGCAGTTCTTC.

This sequence joins TRBV27 and TRBJ1-2; no reliable D call. V was shortened by 6 bases and J by 0 bases, with 11 bases between the two germline ends. The CDR3 has 14 residues. CDR1 is MNHEY and CDR2 is SMNVEV in the germline V gene (reference sequence). This chain's CDR3 is CASSPTNANYGYTF. CDR3 in DNA: TGTGCCAGCAGCCCCACAAATGCTAACTATGGCTACACCTTC.

The genes are TRBV6-5 and TRBJ2-7; 9 bases agree with TRBD2. This CDR3 spans 15 amino acids. Germline lookup yields CDR1 MNHEY and CDR2 SVGAGI. Unmatched junction bases numbered 9, after V lost 4 bases and J lost 5 bases. The CDR3 nucleotides read TGTGCCAGCAGTTTAGCGCGGGAGGGGGTGCACGAGCAGTACTTC. Its protein is CASSLAREGVHEQYF.

This clone was recorded at least ten times. V usage is TRBV7-9 and J usage is TRBJ2-4, with D maybe TRBD2 (5 bases). Trimming shortened V by 6 bases and J by 3 bases, and 27 bases separated the two germline ends. In germline, CDR1 is SEHNR, CDR2 FQNEAQ (reference sequence). The CDR3 covers 19 residues. CDR3 DNA sequence: TGTGCCAGCAGTGGACTTATTCAAAGCTTGCCCACCCGCAAAAACATTCAGTACTTC. It translates to CASSGLIQSLPTRKNIQYF. The full variable domain, with the rest looked up from reference TRBV7-9 and TRBJ2-4, is DTGVSQNPRHKITKRGQNVTFRCDPISEHNRLYWYRQTLGQGPEFLTYFQNEAQLEKSRLLSDRFSAERPKGSFSTLEIQRTEQGDSAMYLCASSGLIQSLPTRKNIQYFGAGTRLSVL.

The chain carries TRBV19 and TRBJ2-1, with D hard to call. This CDR3 spans 13 amino acids. Trimming removed 0 bases at V and 10 bases at J, with 10 bases between. Germline CDR1 reads LNHDA; CDR2 reads SQIVND (reference sequence). This chain's CDR3 is CASSIDRSWEQFF. CDR3 DNA sequence: TGTGCCAGTAGTATAGATCGGTCCTGGGAGCAGTTCTTC.

The rearrangement uses TRBV27 and TRBJ1-5; D call uncertain. The CDR3 is made up of 12 amino acids. Between the trimmed V and J ends, which lost 9 bases and 2 bases, there was a span of 8 bases. The germline gives CDR1 MNHEY, CDR2 SMNVEV (reference sequence). CDR3 residues: CASGNGNQPQHF. CDR3 bases: TGTGCCAGTGGGAATGGCAATCAGCCCCAGCATTTT.

This clone was counted only a few times. Within the sample, other DNA sequences also encode this same CDR3. The chain has TRBV27 and TRBJ2-1, with a tentative D call TRBD1 (6 bases). Trimming pared 2 bases from V and 7 bases from J, leaving 6 bases between. This CDR3 has 12 amino acids. The V gene's germline CDR1 is MNHEY and CDR2 SMNVEV (reference sequence). CDR3 in DNA: TGTGCCAGCAGTTTAAGGGGGAATGAGCAGTTCTTC. Translation gives CASSLRGNEQFF.

The chain couples TRBV27 to TRBJ2-7, with no clear D. The CDR3 consists of 13 residues. CDR1 is MNHEY, CDR2 SMNVEV, per germline (reference sequence). Trimming took 6 bases from V and 1 from J, leaving 10 bases between them. The CDR3 reads CASRIGRSYEQYF. The CDR3 nucleotides are TGTGCCAGCAGGATTGGCCGTTCCTACGAGCAGTACTTC.

This chain links TRBV6-1 with TRBJ1-5; the D is unclear. In germline, CDR1 is MNHNS, CDR2 SASEGT. CDR3 length: 14 amino acids. With 6 bases removed from V and 0 bases from J, the gap between germline ends came to 9 bases. The CDR3 DNA sequence: TGTGCCAGCAGCACGGCCGATAGCAATCAGCCCCAGCATTTT. It specifies CASSTADSNQPQHF.

This clone was seen repeatedly, ten times or more. The rearrangement joins TRBV27 to TRBJ2-7; tentative D call: TRBD2 (5 bases). The CDR3 is 11 amino acids. Germline CDR1 and CDR2: MNHEY and SMNVEV (reference sequence). The germline V and J ends were trimmed by 6 bases and 6 bases, with 9 bases remaining between them. The chain's CDR3 is CASRTGSEQYF. The CDR3, as DNA: TGTGCCAGCAGGACGGGGAGCGAGCAGTACTTC.

The CDR3: CASGWTLGGTDTQYF. In DNA form, the CDR3 reads TGTGCTAGTGGTTGGACTCTGGGAGGCACAGATACGCAGTATTTT. This chain uses TRBV12-5 with TRBJ2-3, with D tentatively TRBD2 (5 bases). The CDR3 has 15 residues. The V gene's germline CDR1 is LGHNT and CDR2 FRNRAP. The V end lost 4 bases, the J end lost 1 base, and 12 bases lay between the germline ends.

The genes are TRBV27 and TRBJ1-5; no reliable D call. Germline assignment: CDR1 MNHEY and CDR2 SMNVEV (reference sequence). The CDR3 spans 13 residues. The V gene lost 1 base and the J gene lost 5 bases, with 6 bases spanning the gap. The CDR3 spells CASSLWVHQPQHF. CDR3 sequence (DNA): TGTGCCAGCAGTTTATGGGTCCATCAGCCCCAGCATTTT.

About this clone itself: The sample has other DNA sequences that encode this CDR3 too. V usage is TRBV2 and J usage is TRBJ2-7; D may be TRBD2 (5 bases). V dropped 5 bases and J dropped 7 bases, with 12 bases sitting between them. The CDR3 runs to 12 residues. Germline V gene sequence: CDR1 SNHLY, CDR2 FYNNEI. DNA for the CDR3: TGTGCCAGCAGTAGCGGCCTCTGGGAGCAGTACTTC. It is translated as CASSSGLWEQYF.

The chain joins TRBV2 to TRBJ1-1, with 7 bases aligning to TRBD1. Looked up from germline, CDR1 is SNHLY and CDR2 is FYNNEI. The CDR3 is 21 residues long. V lost 5 bases and J lost 1; bases outside the gene matches: 25. The CDR3 loop reads CASSRCMTGSGIWCKNTEAFF. CDR3 in DNA: TGTGCCAGCAGTCGATGCATGACAGGGTCAGGTATATGGTGTAAGAACACTGAAGCTTTCTTT.

This chain joins TRBV27 and TRBJ1-5, with 8 bases matching TRBD1. This CDR3 comprises 14 residues. J lost 5 bases, V lost 5 bases, and 5 bases had no gene match. In germline, CDR1 is MNHEY, CDR2 SMNVEV (reference sequence). The CDR3 nucleotides read TGTGCCAGCAGTCCCCGGACAGGGTATCAGCCCCAGCATTTT. Translation: CASSPRTGYQPQHF.

This CDR3 is CASSLTSPRAYEQYF. The CDR3 DNA reads TGTGCCAGCAGCTTAACTTCCCCCAGGGCGTACGAGCAGTACTTC. The V and J genes are TRBV7-2 and TRBJ2-7; D may be TRBD1 (5 bases). CDR3 length equals 15 residues. CDR1 is SGHTA and CDR2 is FQGNSA in the germline V gene. V lost 2 bases and J lost 4, with 15 bases in between.